Presented here are 21 T cell receptor beta chains from one specimen sequenced in a study of T cells after yellow fever vaccination. Using its own MiXCR run on the 5' RACE reads, TCRdb lists one record per CDR3 protein. The sample yields approximately 70,000 distinct CDR3 sequences, under 8% seen once. The sequences come from CD8+ T cells sorted from PBMCs, collected around 45 days after the first yellow fever vaccination. All receptors derive from a man between 18 and 29 years old who received the YFV17D yellow fever vaccine.

This clonotype occurred many times. This chain connects TRBV9 to TRBJ1-3; no clear D. Per the germline V gene, CDR1 is SGDLS and CDR2 is YYNGEE. Trimming stripped 3 bases from V and 4 bases from J, with 8 bases between. This CDR3 contains 13 residues. CDR3 region: CASSAGRGNTIYF. The CDR3 nucleotides read TGTGCCAGCAGCGCCGGTCGGGGAAACACCATATATTTT.

This clonotype was detected many times. This chain joins TRBV7-9 and TRBJ2-3; the D is unclear. V lost 3 bases and J lost 6, with 7 bases in between. The germline CDR1 and CDR2 sequences are SEHNR and FQNEAQ (reference sequence). This CDR3 has 12 residues. The CDR3 is CASSLLTDTQYF. The CDR3 DNA sequence: TGTGCCAGCAGCTTGCTTACGGATACGCAGTATTTT.

This clonotype has a count of ten or more. This chain joins TRBV3-1 and TRBJ2-5, with D possibly matching TRBD2 (6 bases). Trimming took 0 bases from V and 2 from J, leaving 7 bases between them. Germline V CDR1 and CDR2: LGHDT, YNNKEL (reference sequence). The CDR3 is 14 residues long. CDR3: CASSQDSGQETQYF. In nucleotides, the CDR3 is TGTGCCAGCAGCCAAGATAGCGGTCAAGAGACCCAGTACTTC.

There are many counts of this clonotype. The genes are TRBV7-6 and TRBJ2-2; D may be TRBD1 (5 bases). Trimming stripped 4 bases from V and 6 bases from J, with 9 bases between. This CDR3 spans 13 amino acids. The germline V gene has CDR1 SGHVS and CDR2 FNYEAQ. The CDR3 DNA is TGTGCCAGCAGCTCAGGGATGGCCGGGGAGCTGTTTTTT. Amino acids: CASSSGMAGELFF.

The chain uses TRBV14 and TRBJ2-3; perhaps TRBD2 as D (5 bases). The V end was cut by 10 bases, the J end by 2 bases, with 22 bases between. This CDR3 is 16 amino acids long. CDR1 and CDR2 from the germline V gene are SGHDN and FVKESK. CDR3 sequence: CATPYSEGKNTDTQYF. The CDR3 DNA is TGTGCCACCCCTTACAGCGAGGGTAAAAACACAGATACGCAGTATTTT. The full variable domain, with the rest looked up from reference TRBV14 and TRBJ2-3, is EAGVTQFPSHSVIEKGQTVTLRCDPISGHDNLYWYRRVMGKEIKFLLHFVKESKQDESGMPNNRFLAERTGGTYSTLKVQPAELEDSGVYFCATPYSEGKNTDTQYFGPGTRLTVL.

The table lists this clonotype with a few counts. The V gene is TRBV12-3 or TRBV12-4, the J gene TRBJ2-7; maybe TRBD2 (6 bases). The length of the CDR3 is 15 residues. Trimming removed 1 base from V and 5 bases from J, with 15 bases in between. The CDR3 protein is CASSLERAYLNEQYF. CDR3 DNA sequence: TGTGCCAGCAGTTTAGAGCGGGCCTACCTAAACGAGCAGTACTTC.

This clonotype turned up a few times. The rearrangement joins TRBV10-3 to TRBJ2-7; D perhaps matches TRBD2 (5 bases). Germline assignment: CDR1 ENHRY and CDR2 SYGVKD. The CDR3 is 14 amino acids. V was trimmed by 4 bases and J by 1 base, leaving 11 bases between them. This CDR3 is CAISASLSSYEQYF. For the CDR3, the DNA is TGTGCCATCAGTGCTAGCTTGAGTTCCTACGAGCAGTACTTC.

This clonotype was seen a few times. The V and J genes are TRBV12-3 or TRBV12-4 and TRBJ1-1; D is perhaps TRBD1 (5 bases). Between the trimmed V and J ends, which lost 6 bases and 2 bases, there was a span of 16 bases. This CDR3 is built from 15 residues. CDR3 protein: CASSRWGRENTEAFF. Written as DNA, the CDR3 is TGTGCCAGCAGCCGCTGGGGGAGGGAAAACACTGAAGCTTTCTTT.

This clonotype turned up a few times. V usage is TRBV5-1 and J usage is TRBJ2-5; 13 positions match TRBD2. The CDR3 extends over 16 amino acids. V shed 4 bases, J shed 1 base, and the junction held 4 bases outside the gene matches. Germline V gene data show CDR1 as SGHRS and CDR2 as YFSETQ. The CDR3 DNA follows: TGCGCCAGCAGCCAGGGACTAGCGGGGACCCAAGAGACCCAGTACTTC. Amino acids: CASSQGLAGTQETQYF.

This clonotype was observed a handful of times. V and J are TRBV19 and TRBJ2-7, with D possibly being TRBD1 (6 bases). Trimming removed 4 bases at V and 3 bases at J, with 13 bases between. The CDR3 is made up of 14 amino acids. CDR1 and CDR2 from the germline V gene are LNHDA and SQIVND (reference sequence). CDR3 DNA sequence: TGTGCCAGTAGTACCCTGGACAGCCGCTACGAGCAGTACTTC. Translated, it gives CASSTLDSRYEQYF.

The chain uses TRBV7-2 and TRBJ1-2; D not resolved. Germline CDR1 and CDR2: SGHTA and FQGNSA. V was clipped by 1 base and J by 2 bases, with 11 bases between them. This CDR3 is built from 15 residues. CDR3 protein: CASSLVHISNYGYTF. The CDR3 DNA sequence: TGTGCCAGCAGCTTAGTACATATCTCGAACTATGGCTACACCTTC.

This clonotype has just a few counts. The chain carries TRBV7-3 and TRBJ2-1, with 7 bases matching TRBD1. J lost 0 bases, V lost 4 bases, and 0 bases had no gene match. The CDR3 length is 14 residues. Germline V CDR1 and CDR2: SGHTA, FQGTGA. The CDR3: CASSWTGSYNEQFF. The DNA of the CDR3 is TGTGCCAGCAGCTGGACAGGCTCCTACAATGAGCAGTTCTTC.

A remark on this clonotype: A junction end diverges from the germline sequence, so it may reflect a read error. J is TRBJ2-3 and V is TRBV7-2; no definite D call. CDR3 length: 13 residues. The germline gives CDR1 SGHTA, CDR2 FQGNSA. The CDR3 DNA is TGTGCCAGCAGCTTAGGAGGAACTGATACGCACTATTTT. Translation: CASSLGGTDTHYF.

This clonotype was observed at least ten times. The gene calls are TRBV4-2 and TRBJ2-5, with D uncertain. Trimming cost V 0 bases and J 5 bases, with 19 bases left between them. The CDR3 has 17 amino acids. Per the germline V gene, CDR1 is LGHNA and CDR2 is YNFKEQ. This CDR3 reads CASSQESQAVTLETQYF. CDR3 DNA: TGTGCCAGCAGCCAAGAATCCCAGGCAGTAACCTTGGAGACCCAGTACTTC.

This clonotype was counted ten times or more. The chain couples TRBV11-1 to TRBJ2-1; 11 bases are shared with TRBD2. Germline lookup yields CDR1 SGHAT and CDR2 FQDESV (reference sequence). With 5 bases clipped from V and 9 bases from J, the junction kept 18 bases outside the gene matches. The CDR3 is 18 amino acids. The CDR3 protein is CASSQGFGSGGAAAEQFF. The CDR3, as DNA: TGTGCCAGCAGCCAGGGGTTTGGTAGCGGGGGGGCAGCTGCTGAGCAGTTCTTC.

The chain is built from TRBV5-5 and TRBJ1-6, with D possibly TRBD1 on 5 matching bases. Per the germline V gene, CDR1 is SGHKS and CDR2 is YYEKEE (reference sequence). Trimming removed 4 bases at V and 6 bases at J, with 8 bases between. This CDR3 contains 13 residues. CDR3 sequence: CASSRGFNSPLHF. The CDR3 bases are TGTGCCAGCAGCCGGGGCTTTAATTCACCCCTCCACTTT.

This clonotype was observed a handful of times. The chain combines TRBV7-2 with TRBJ2-3, with 9 bases lining up with TRBD2. Germline trimming cut 1 base from V and 2 bases from J; bases unmatched to any gene: 1. The germline gives CDR1 SGHTA, CDR2 FQGNSA. There are 15 residues in the CDR3. As DNA, the CDR3 is TGTGCCAGCAGCTTAGTGGGACTAGCCACAGATACGCAGTATTTT. Translating gives CASSLVGLATDTQYF.

The V gene is TRBV12-3 or TRBV12-4, the J gene TRBJ2-7; the D is unclear. This CDR3 has 14 residues. Trimming cost V 1 base and J 3 bases, with 10 bases left between them. DNA for the CDR3: TGTGCCAGCAGTTTAGGGGTACGTGGCTACGAGCAGTACTTC. Residues: CASSLGVRGYEQYF.

About this clonotype itself: This may be a read error: a much more frequent sequence differs by one nucleotide. The rearrangement links TRBV18 to TRBJ1-5; D is possibly TRBD1 (6 bases). With 5 bases removed from V and 1 base from J, the gap between germline ends came to 15 bases. Germline-derived CDR1 and CDR2 are KGHSH and LQKENI. The CDR3 is 16 residues long. CDR3 DNA sequence: TGTGCCAGCTCATCAAGACCGCAGGGGAGCAATCAGCCCCAGCATTTT. Amino acids: CASSSRPQGSNQPQHF.

The gene calls are TRBV7-9 and TRBJ2-7; D gene uncertain. Trimming removed 5 bases at V and 2 bases at J, with 10 bases between. This CDR3 has 13 amino acids. The germline CDR1 and CDR2 sequences are SEHNR and FQNEAQ (reference sequence). For the CDR3, the DNA is TGTGCCAGCAGCCCCCGTGGGGCCTACGAGCAGTACTTC. It is translated as CASSPRGAYEQYF.

In its sample, this clonotype was seen many times. The V gene is TRBV6-5, the J gene TRBJ2-2, with D unresolved. Germline loops: CDR1 MNHEY, CDR2 SVGAGI. V gave up 4 bases and J gave up 6 bases, with 15 bases separating them. The CDR3 sequence is 15 residues long. The chain's CDR3 is CASSSEPSGSGELFF. The CDR3 DNA reads as TGTGCCAGCAGTTCAGAACCCTCGGGCTCCGGGGAGCTGTTTTTT.